The subject of this entry is one TCR beta chain. The antigen is unknown. The sample belongs to a study of cytomegalovirus exposure and HLA in healthy donors. PCR employed 60 Vbeta and 13 Jbeta primers. TCRdb keeps only in-frame clones here, not all; method: immunoSEQ multiplex PCR. The table includes about 130,000 clones, 70% to 85% detected once. Whole-study results and caveats: Researchers left out some V segments, among them TRBV6-2 and TRBV6-3, as indistinguishable. Information on immune exposure was restricted to one variable (CMV serostatus). Across donors, most TCRs were seen rarely, yet some public ones were widespread.

Trimming took off 3 bases at V and 2 bases at J, with 18 bases between the two ends. This CDR3 is built from 17 residues. Germline CDR1 is SGHDT and CDR2 is YYEEEE. The J gene is TRBJ1-5, the V gene TRBV5-6; D unresolved. Sequencing was performed on PBMCs. This clonotype originated in a woman aged 60-70 years in good health and CMV-seropositive. Here the CDR3 DNA reads TGTGCCAGCAGCTGGGCCCGAAATGGGGAGGGCAATCAGCCCCAGCATTTT. Translating it yields CASSWARNGEGNQPQHF.